Listed below are T cell receptor beta chains from one sample, sequenced in a study of cytomegalovirus exposure and HLA in healthy donors. The protocol was immunoSEQ multiplex PCR, while the TCRdb copy is restricted to in-frame clones and leaves out a portion. The table lists some 71,000 clones, 75% to 80% of them singletons. Sequencing was carried out using PBMCs. The receptors shown here come from a man aged 18 to 30 in good health and CMV-seronegative. Both conserved end residues are part of each CDR3. A D gene is named only where the DNA matches it firmly. Clone size is given for some rows only: seen once, a few or many times, or a class if the clone is expanded.

V	D	J	size	DNA	CDR3
TRBV11-1	-	TRBJ2-3	-	TGTGCCAGCAGCTTAGAGACAGGACGCACAGATACGCAGTATTTT	CASSLETGRTDTQYF
TRBV9	TRBD2	TRBJ2-1	-	TGTGCCAGCAGCGTGTTCTGGACTAGCGGGGGGCTCCTGGGAAACAATGAGCAGTTCTTC	CASSVFWTSGGLLGNNEQFF
TRBV5-4	TRBD2	TRBJ2-5	-	TGTGCCAGCAGCTTGCCTAGCGGGGATCAAGAGACCCAGTACTTC	CASSLPSGDQETQYF
TRBV28	TRBD1	TRBJ2-3	-	TGTGCCAGCAGTTTCGGGGACAGGGCAGATACGCAGTATTTT	CASSFGDRADTQYF
TRBV15	TRBD1	TRBJ1-3	-	TGTGCCACCAGCGTCGACAGGGGAAGAAACACCATATATTTT	CATSVDRGRNTIYF
TRBV7-2	TRBD1	TRBJ2-1	few	TGTGCCAGCAGCTTGGACAGGGTCGGCGGGGTTGCTGAGCAGTTCTTC	CASSLDRVGGVAEQFF
TRBV29-1	TRBD1	TRBJ2-4	-	TGCAGCGTTGCCCCGGACAGGGGTGACATTCAGTACTTC	CSVAPDRGDIQYF
TRBV11-2	TRBD1	TRBJ1-2	-	TGTGCCAGCAGCCGATTACCGGGGGACCGGGACAGGAGTGGCTACACCTTC	CASSRLPGDRDRSGYTF
TRBV11-2	-	TRBJ1-3	once	TGTGCCAGCAGCTTCGGGGGACCTTGGGGAAACACCATATATTTT	CASSFGGPWGNTIYF
TRBV10-2	-	TRBJ1-1	few	TGCGCCAGCAGTGAGTCCACGGCAGCTAGCACTGAAGCTTTCTTT	CASSESTAASTEAFF
TRBV5-8	TRBD1	TRBJ1-1	-	TGTGCCAGCAGCACCCGGACAGGGAGTAGGGGCACTGAAGCTTTCTTT	CASSTRTGSRGTEAFF
TRBV11-2	TRBD1	TRBJ2-1	-	TGTGCCAGCAGCTGGGCCAGGGGGCACAATGAGCAGTTCTTC	CASSWARGHNEQFF
TRBV4-1	-	TRBJ1-4	-	TGCGCCAGCAGCACTACCCGGATGGCAACTAATGAAAAACTGTTTTTT	CASSTTRMATNEKLFF
TRBV5-6	TRBD1	TRBJ1-6	-	TGTGCCAGCAGCCCTGGGACAGGGAGAAATTCACCCCTCCACTTT	CASSPGTGRNSPLHF
TRBV19	TRBD1	TRBJ2-6	-	TGTGCCAGTAGTATAGAGGACAGGTGGGACCACTCTGGGGCCAACGTCCTGACTTTC	CASSIEDRWDHSGANVLTF
TRBV27	TRBD2	TRBJ2-5	-	TGTGCCAGCAGTTTCCGGGGGGGATGGGAGACCCAGTACTTC	CASSFRGGWETQYF
TRBV28	-	TRBJ1-4	-	TGTGCCAGCAGTTTTCTCCAGGGAAATGAAAAACTGTTTTTT	CASSFLQGNEKLFF
TRBV6-6	-	TRBJ1-1	-	TGTGCCAGCAGTTATGTCCAGGGACTGGCTCCATTAGAAGCTTTCTTT	CASSYVQGLAPLEAFF
TRBV7-2	-	TRBJ1-4	-	TGTGCCAGCAGCCCCGGGACAACTAATGAAAAACTGTTTTTT	CASSPGTTNEKLFF
TRBV14	-	TRBJ1-1	-	TGTGCCAGCAGCCCCCGGGTCTCATCTGAAGCTTTCTTT	CASSPRVSSEAFF
TRBV14	-	TRBJ2-1	-	TGTGCCAGCAGCCAAGGCTCTCTAGTTTACGAGCAGTTCTTC	CASSQGSLVYEQFF
TRBV2	-	TRBJ1-1	-	TGTGCCAGCAGTGAGGGACACCCAGTTTTTAGTGAAGCTTTCTTT	CASSEGHPVFSEAFF
TRBV7-9	-	TRBJ2-5	-	TGTGCCAGCAGCCCCGGGGAGTACCAAGAGACCCAGTACTTC	CASSPGEYQETQYF
TRBV10-3	TRBD1	TRBJ1-4	-	TGTGCCATCAGTGAGTCAGGGACAGCGGAGAAACGACTGTTTTTT	CAISESGTAEKRLFF